These 29 T cell receptor beta chains originate from one sample sequenced in a study. TCRdb itself ran the 5' RACE reads through MiXCR, one entry per CDR3 protein. The sample has more than 6,500 distinct CDR3 sequences, 40% to 60% seen once. The sequencing input was naive CD4+ T cells sorted from a lymph node. The subset is: naive CD4+ T cells, CD4+CD45RA+CD25-. The receptors come from a female donor with breast cancer.

CDR3 region: CSVRDSNYEQYF. Written as DNA, the CDR3 is TGCAGCGTTAGGGACTCGAACTACGAGCAGTACTTC. This chain joins TRBV29-1 and TRBJ2-7; maybe TRBD2 (6 bases). Looked up from germline, CDR1 is SQVTM and CDR2 is ANQGSEA. V was trimmed by 5 bases and J by 3 bases, leaving 11 bases between them. The CDR3 length is 12 residues.

For the CDR3, the DNA is TGTGCCAGCAGCTGGGGGACAGTCACAGATACGCAGTATTTT. Protein sequence: CASSWGTVTDTQYF. The chain recombines TRBV7-9 with TRBJ2-3; 7 nucleotides match TRBD1. CDR1 SEHNR and CDR2 FQNEAQ come from the germline V gene (reference sequence). CDR3 length: 14 amino acids. The V and J ends lost 4 bases and 2 bases, in that order; junction bases with no gene match: 3.

By share of the sample, this clonotype is medium-sized (0.01 to 0.1%). J is TRBJ1-2 and V is TRBV4-1, with TRBD1 identical over 8 bases. V lost 2 bases and J lost 4; bases outside the gene matches: 9. Germline-derived CDR1 and CDR2 are MGHRA and YSYEKL. The CDR3 covers 16 residues. CDR3 loop: CASSQYTGTGAYGYTF. The CDR3 DNA reads TGCGCCAGCAGCCAATACACCGGGACAGGAGCCTATGGCTACACCTTC.

In its sample, this clonotype was seen a few times. J is TRBJ2-3 and V is TRBV12-3 or TRBV12-4; D possibly uses TRBD1 or TRBD2 (5 bases each). Trimming cost V 10 bases and J 4 bases, with 21 bases left between them. The CDR3 runs 15 residues. The chain's CDR3 is CATTPGLTGPDTQYF. The CDR3 DNA is TGTGCCACTACCCCTGGACTGACGGGGCCAGATACGCAGTATTTT.

The rearrangement links TRBV15 to TRBJ1-1; perhaps TRBD1 as D (6 bases). In germline, CDR1 is LNHNV, CDR2 YYDKDF (reference sequence). Trimming left V 0 bases short and J 3 bases short, with 14 bases between. The CDR3 runs 16 residues. This CDR3 is CATSRDGGLRYTEAFF. CDR3 sequence (DNA): TGTGCCACCAGCAGAGACGGGGGGCTTCGGTACACTGAAGCTTTCTTT.

The chain employs TRBV5-1 and TRBJ2-7; D not certain. The CDR3 contains 10 residues. Trimming took off 2 bases at V and 9 bases at J, with 6 bases between the two ends. Germline V CDR1 and CDR2: SGHRS, YFSETQ. The CDR3 region is CASSFSGQYF. The CDR3 DNA reads TGCGCCAGCAGCTTCTCGGGGCAGTACTTC. Based on the CDR3 plus reference TRBV5-1 and TRBJ2-7, the full variable domain is KAGVTQTPRYLIKTRGQQVTLSCSPISGHRSVSWYQQTPGQGLQFLFEYFSETQRNKGNFPGRFSGRQFSNSRSEMNVSTLELGDSALYLCASSFSGQYFGPGTRLTVT.

Concerning this clonotype itself: The junction and the germline gene differ at one end; a read error may be behind it. The CDR3 reads CACSLSRGGLEQFF. In DNA form, the CDR3 reads TGTGCCTGCAGCTTAAGCAGGGGGGGTTTAGAGCAGTTCTTC. The J gene is TRBJ2-1, the V gene TRBV7-9; D may be TRBD1 or TRBD2 (7 bases each). Germline V gives CDR1 SEHNR, CDR2 FQNEAQ (reference sequence). This CDR3 contains 14 residues.

This chain joins TRBV20-1 and TRBJ2-7; 9 bases align to TRBD1. This CDR3 has 14 amino acids. Germline assignment: CDR1 DFQATT and CDR2 SNEGSKA (reference sequence). The V gene end was trimmed by 4 bases and the J gene end by 4 bases; junction bases not matched to a gene: 8. CDR3 DNA sequence: TGCAGTGCTAAAGGGGACAGGGTCATTTACGAGCAGTACTTC. Residues: CSAKGDRVIYEQYF.

This chain joins TRBV9 and TRBJ2-1, with D perhaps matching TRBD2 (6 bases). Trimming stripped 0 bases from V and 8 bases from J, with 15 bases between. Germline CDR1 SGDLS, CDR2 YYNGEE. The CDR3 has 15 amino acids. The CDR3 loop reads CASSVDGSPRDEQFF. DNA for the CDR3: TGTGCCAGCAGCGTAGACGGGAGCCCCAGGGATGAGCAGTTCTTC. Full variable domain (outside the CDR3, taken from reference TRBV9 and TRBJ2-1): DSGVTQTPKHLITATGQRVTLRCSPRSGDLSVYWYQQSLDQGLQFLIQYYNGEERAKGNILERFSAQQFPDLHSELNLSSLELGDSALYFCASSVDGSPRDEQFFGPGTRLTVL.

This chain joins TRBV29-1 and TRBJ1-1, with 7 bases aligning to TRBD1. V shed 7 bases and J 5 bases; nucleotides not matched to a gene: 10. The germline V gene encodes CDR1 SQVTM and CDR2 ANQGSEA. The CDR3 length is 13 residues. The CDR3 reads CSASNRGITEAFF. CDR3 nucleotide sequence: TGCAGCGCTTCCAACAGGGGAATTACTGAAGCTTTCTTT.

The gene calls are TRBV7-3 and TRBJ1-1; tentative D call: TRBD1 (5 bases). Looked up from germline, CDR1 is SGHTA and CDR2 is FQGTGA. Trimming pared 5 bases from V and 1 base from J, leaving 11 bases between. CDR3 size: 14 residues. In DNA form, the CDR3 reads TGTGCCAGCAGCCCCGGACACTCGAACACTGAAGCTTTCTTT. This codes for CASSPGHSNTEAFF.

This chain joins TRBV20-1 and TRBJ2-3; D is uncertain. Per germline, CDR1 DFQATT and CDR2 SNEGSKA (reference sequence). V lost 4 bases and J 0 bases, leaving 17 bases between the germline ends. The CDR3 length is 16 residues. CDR3 loop: CSATPGVVTSTDTQYF. DNA for the CDR3: TGCAGTGCTACACCTGGCGTCGTGACTAGCACAGATACGCAGTATTTT.

The rearrangement uses TRBV20-1 and TRBJ2-1; D uncertain. CDR3 size: 13 residues. Trimming removed 1 base at V and 1 base at J, with 5 bases between. Germline CDR1 reads DFQATT; CDR2 reads SNEGSKA (reference sequence). The chain's CDR3 is CSARGVSYNEQFF. The DNA of the CDR3 is TGCAGTGCTAGAGGGGTGTCCTACAATGAGCAGTTCTTC.

This clonotype has a handful of counts. The V call is TRBV5-1, the J call TRBJ1-2; TRBD1 agrees at 8 bases. The CDR3 spans 14 residues. The germline V gene has CDR1 SGHRS and CDR2 YFSETQ. Trimming removed 1 base from V and 7 bases from J; junction bases left unmatched: 6. Here the CDR3 reads CASSLLQGASGYTF. CDR3 DNA: TGCGCCAGCAGCTTGCTTCAGGGGGCGAGTGGCTACACCTTC.

This clonotype was found a few times. The V and J genes are TRBV20-1 and TRBJ1-5; 8 nucleotides match TRBD1. Germline CDR1 and CDR2: DFQATT and SNEGSKA (reference sequence). This CDR3 contains 18 residues. V shed 1 base and J 0 bases; nucleotides not matched to a gene: 11. CDR3 protein: CSARGHQGAKGSNQPQHF. CDR3 DNA: TGCAGTGCTAGAGGTCATCAGGGGGCAAAGGGTAGCAATCAGCCCCAGCATTTT.

This rearrangement joins TRBV6-2 or TRBV6-3 to TRBJ2-7, with D possibly being TRBD1 or TRBD2 (5 bases each). This CDR3 contains 14 residues. Trimming took 2 bases from V and 5 from J, leaving 13 bases between them. Germline CDR1 MNHEY, CDR2 SVGEGT. CDR3 region: CASSYEPGSNEQYF. Here the CDR3 DNA reads TGTGCCAGCAGTTACGAGCCAGGGAGCAACGAGCAGTACTTC.

The chain is built from TRBV7-9 and TRBJ2-7; D is possibly TRBD1 or TRBD2 (5 bases each). From germline, CDR1 is SEHNR and CDR2 FQNEAQ (reference sequence). The CDR3 spans 14 residues. V was trimmed by 2 bases and J by 3 bases, leaving 11 bases between them. The CDR3 nucleotides read TGTGCCAGCAGCTTACCGGGACGGATCTACGAGCAGTACTTC. Encoded protein: CASSLPGRIYEQYF.

V gene TRBV5-1 combines with J gene TRBJ2-3; D is perhaps TRBD1 (6 bases). Germline V lookup: CDR1 SGHRS, CDR2 YFSETQ. The CDR3 length is 15 residues. V was trimmed by 0 bases and J by 0 bases, leaving 8 bases between them. In DNA, the CDR3 is TGCGCCAGCAGCTTGGGTGACAGGAGCACAGATACGCAGTATTTT. Protein: CASSLGDRSTDTQYF.

This rearrangement joins TRBV5-1 to TRBJ2-1, with TRBD2 as a possible D gene (5 bases). V lost 0 bases and J 4 bases, leaving 8 bases between the germline ends. Looked up from germline, CDR1 is SGHRS and CDR2 is YFSETQ. This CDR3 has 14 residues. The CDR3 DNA is TGCGCCAGCAGCTTGGTTGCGGGTTACAATGAGCAGTTCTTC. As protein: CASSLVAGYNEQFF.

A word on this clonotype: The CDR3 ends on some other residue instead of the conserved phenylalanine or tryptophan, so this is likely a read error. This chain uses TRBV12-3 or TRBV12-4 with TRBJ1-6, with D possibly matching TRBD1 (6 bases). V was cut by 6 bases and J by 10 bases, with 16 bases left in between. This CDR3 region has 14 residues. Written as DNA, the CDR3 is TGTGCCAGCAGCCTAGGAGGGGGGCGGTCACCCCTCCACCTT. Protein: CASSLGGGRSPLHL.

This clonotype was recorded a few times. The V and J genes are TRBV10-3 and TRBJ2-5; possibly TRBD1 for D (6 bases). V was clipped by 10 bases and J by 2 bases, with 14 bases between them. CDR3 length: 13 residues. Per germline, CDR1 ENHRY and CDR2 SYGVKD. The CDR3 sequence: CATGQPGQETQYF. In DNA, the CDR3 is TGTGCCACAGGACAGCCCGGTCAAGAGACCCAGTACTTC.

This clonotype has just a few counts. The V gene is TRBV5-4, the J gene TRBJ2-3, with TRBD2 matching 11 bases. The CDR3 runs to 16 residues. Trimming at V came to 0 bases and at J to 5 bases, leaving 5 bases not matched to a gene. Germline-derived CDR1 and CDR2 are SGHNT and YYREEE (reference sequence). The CDR3 loop is CASSLDSGRAVDTQYF. CDR3 DNA: TGTGCCAGCAGCTTGGATAGCGGGAGGGCCGTAGATACGCAGTATTTT.

This clonotype was seen a few times. The rearrangement uses TRBV2 and TRBJ1-1, with D tentatively TRBD1 (5 bases). The germline gives CDR1 SNHLY, CDR2 FYNNEI. V lost 6 bases to trimming and J lost 4 bases, with 15 bases between them. This CDR3 region has 14 residues. Here the CDR3 reads CASRAGTPGTEAFF. The CDR3 DNA sequence: TGTGCCAGCAGGGCCGGGACGCCGGGCACTGAAGCTTTCTTT.

This clonotype came up a few times. The chain is built from TRBV5-1 and TRBJ1-2; 8 bases agree with TRBD1. The CDR3 is 14 residues long. The ends lost 4 bases at V and 8 bases at J; junction bases unmatched: 10. Germline loops: CDR1 SGHRS, CDR2 YFSETQ. The CDR3 bases are TGCGCCAGCAGCACCGGACAGGGATTCTACGGCTACACCTTC. It translates to CASSTGQGFYGYTF.

This clonotype has a handful of counts. This chain connects TRBV5-4 to TRBJ2-3; 7 bases align to TRBD1. This CDR3 contains 16 residues. V gave up 0 bases and J gave up 4 bases; unmatched junction bases: 8. CDR1 is SGHNT and CDR2 is YYREEE in the germline V gene (reference sequence). CDR3 in DNA: TGTGCCAGCAGCTTGGGCAGGGGGTCTTCCCCAGATACGCAGTATTTT. Its protein is CASSLGRGSSPDTQYF. The full variable domain, in which reference TRBV5-4 and TRBJ2-3 provide the parts outside the CDR3, is ETGVTQSPTHLIKTRGQQVTLRCSSQSGHNTVSWYQQALGQGPQFIFQYYREEENGRGNFPPRFSGLQFPNYSSELNVNALELDDSALYLCASSLGRGSSPDTQYFGPGTRLTVL.

This clonotype was recorded only once. The chain links TRBV18 to TRBJ2-6; D call uncertain. Trimming pared 5 bases from V and 1 base from J, leaving 21 bases between. Germline-derived CDR1 and CDR2 are KGHSH and LQKENI. CDR3 size: 19 residues. Here the CDR3 DNA reads TGTGCCAGCTCAGGATCTTCGTCCGGCCTGATATCTGGGGCCAACGTCCTGACTTTC. Protein product: CASSGSSSGLISGANVLTF.

This rearrangement joins TRBV5-6 to TRBJ1-1; no clear D gene. CDR1 is SGHDT and CDR2 is YYEEEE in the germline V gene. CDR3 size: 15 residues. The ends were cut back, 4 bases at V and 5 bases at J, with 18 bases in the middle. CDR3 coding DNA: TGTGCCAGCAGCCGCCAAGGGTTTTTGAGAACTGAAGCTTTCTTT. It codes for CASSRQGFLRTEAFF. Full variable domain (rest looked up from reference TRBV5-6 and TRBJ1-1): DAGVTQSPTHLIKTRGQQVTLRCSPKSGHDTVSWYQQALGQGPQFIFQYYEEEERQRGNFPDRFSGHQFPNYSSELNVNALLLGDSALYLCASSRQGFLRTEAFFGQGTRLTVV.

A word on this clonotype: One junction end disagrees with the germline gene, perhaps due to a read error. V is TRBV18 and J is TRBJ2-1, with 9 bases lining up with TRBD1. This CDR3 spans 15 amino acids. Looked up from germline, CDR1 is KGHSH and CDR2 is LQKENI. The CDR3 spells CASTTGGGSHNEQFF. The CDR3 DNA reads as TGTGCCAGCACGACAGGGGGAGGCTCCCACAATGAGCAGTTCTTC.

The CDR3 region is CASSLEVGNQPQHF. In nucleotides, the CDR3 is TGTGCCAGCAGTTTGGAGGTCGGCAATCAGCCCCAGCATTTT. The chain links TRBV12-3 or TRBV12-4 to TRBJ1-5, with unresolved D. With 3 bases removed from V and 2 bases from J, the gap between germline ends came to 8 bases. CDR3 size: 14 residues.